This T cell receptor beta chain was retrieved from a study of identical twins. Study outcomes and limitations: Out-of-frame beta chain sequences displayed weaker excess sharing between twins. Analyses of zero insertions could, in part, be confounded by invariant MAIT and iNKT cells. For out-of-frame alpha sequences shared by twins, low generation probability was in excess.

To note about this clonotype: The antigen remains undetermined.

Addition of a universal primer site occurred through template switching, and cDNA carried unique molecular identifiers. MiXCR was run by TCRdb on the 5' RACE reads, yielding one entry per CDR3 protein. The sample holds a few hundred thousand distinct CDR3 sequences; around 20% are singletons and the top ten take roughly an eighth. This CDR3 spans 17 amino acids. Germline V gene data show CDR1 as LGHNA and CDR2 as YNFKEQ. The V and J ends lost 2 bases and 6 bases respectively, with 19 bases between them. The V gene is TRBV4-2, the J gene TRBJ2-2; D is possibly TRBD2 (5 bases). The TCR was taken from a man aged 50 to 60 in good health. The sample consisted of naive T cells sorted from blood. In nucleotides, the CDR3 is TGTGCCAGCAGCCAACCCGGACTCGCTAAAAATTCCGGGGAGCTGTTTTTT. The encoded protein is CASSQPGLAKNSGELFF.